The 27 T cell receptor beta chains below come from one sample, sequenced in a study of PD-L1 blockade in urothelial cancer. This table comes from immunoSEQ multiplex PCR, and its TCRdb copy is limited to in-frame clones, with some not included. The sample holds tens of thousands of clones, 86% seen once. Time point described: pretreatment peripheral blood. The sample here was PBMCs, taken around atezolizumab (anti-PD-L1) treatment. The receptors come from a man in his 60s with urothelial cancer.

The rearrangement joins TRBV5-1 to TRBJ1-2; 9 bases align to TRBD1. The CDR3 loop spans 15 amino acids. V was pared by 3 bases and J by 0 bases, with 3 bases of the junction left unmatched. Germline assignment: CDR1 SGHRS and CDR2 YFSETQ. CDR3 in amino acids: CASSWGQGTNYGYTF. CDR3 in DNA: TGCGCCAGCAGCTGGGGACAGGGTACTAACTATGGCTACACCTTC.

V gene TRBV7-3 combines with J gene TRBJ2-2, with D possibly TRBD1 on 5 matching bases. Germline V gives CDR1 SGHTA, CDR2 FQGTGA. The CDR3 runs 15 residues. V was clipped by 5 bases and J by 0 bases, with 10 bases between them. CDR3 residues: CASSEQVTNTGELFF. The CDR3 DNA reads TGTGCCAGCAGCGAACAGGTGACGAACACCGGGGAGCTGTTTTTT.

The chain links TRBV11-2 to TRBJ2-4, with 8 bases identical to TRBD2. Germline CDR1 SGHAT, CDR2 FQNNGV. With 3 bases clipped from V and 9 bases from J, the junction kept 4 bases outside the gene matches. The CDR3 runs 13 residues. In DNA, the CDR3 is TGTGCCAGCAGCTTTGAAAGCGGGAGCATTCAGTACTTC. It translates to CASSFESGSIQYF. Complete variable domain (other parts from reference TRBV11-2 and TRBJ2-4): EAGVAQSPRYKIIEKRQSVAFWCNPISGHATLYWYQQILGQGPKLLIQFQNNGVVDDSQLPKDRFSAERLKGVDSTLKIQPAKLEDSAVYLCASSFESGSIQYFGAGTRLSVL.

The V and J genes are TRBV11-3 and TRBJ2-1, with a tentative D call TRBD2 (6 bases). Germline V gene sequence: CDR1 SGHNT, CDR2 YENEEA. Trimming pared 1 base from V and 6 bases from J, leaving 10 bases between. This CDR3 has 14 amino acids. CDR3 protein: CASSLVVSGNEQFF. The CDR3 region has the DNA TGTGCCAGCAGCTTAGTTGTTAGCGGCAATGAGCAGTTCTTC. The variable domain in full, completed from reference TRBV11-3 and TRBJ2-1, reads EAGVVQSPRYKIIEKKQPVAFWCNPISGHNTLYWYLQNLGQGPELLIRYENEEAVDDSQLPKDRFSAERLKGVDSTLKIQPAELGDSAVYLCASSLVVSGNEQFFGPGTRLTVL.

This chain links TRBV7-9 with TRBJ2-5; TRBD1 agrees at 8 bases. This CDR3 has 16 residues. Germline values: CDR1 SEHNR, CDR2 FQNEAQ (reference sequence). Trimming took 5 bases from V and 5 from J; bases not matched to a gene: 13. Written as DNA, the CDR3 is TGTGCCAGCAGCCCCCTAGGGCAGGGGGCGCGGGAGACCCAGTACTTC. It specifies CASSPLGQGARETQYF.

The chain carries TRBV5-1 and TRBJ1-3, with no clear D. The CDR3 covers 16 residues. The ends were cut back, 4 bases at V and 2 bases at J, with 16 bases in the middle. Germline V gene lookup returns CDR1 SGHRS and CDR2 YFSETQ. CDR3 protein: CASSPNSGVTGNTIYF. Written as DNA, the CDR3 is TGCGCCAGCAGCCCTAACTCGGGAGTTACTGGAAACACCATATATTTT.

The rearrangement joins TRBV2 to TRBJ2-7; tentatively, D is TRBD1 (5 bases). The CDR3 sequence is 13 residues long. From germline, CDR1 is SNHLY and CDR2 FYNNEI. V shed 7 bases and J shed 0 bases, with 10 bases lying between them. CDR3 sequence reads: CASTRTTSYEQYF. CDR3 nucleotides: TGTGCCAGCACCCGGACAACCTCCTACGAGCAGTACTTC.

V usage is TRBV11-2 and J usage is TRBJ1-5; D perhaps matches TRBD1 (5 bases). CDR3 length equals 15 residues. V was cut by 1 base and J by 0 bases, with 7 bases left in between. Germline V gives CDR1 SGHAT, CDR2 FQNNGV. The CDR3 protein is CASSLGQGSNQPQHF. Written as DNA, the CDR3 is TGTGCCAGCAGCTTAGGGCAGGGTAGCAATCAGCCCCAGCATTTT.

This chain joins TRBV11-3 and TRBJ2-2, with 7 bases identical to TRBD1. This CDR3 comprises 14 residues. Germline V CDR1 and CDR2: SGHNT, YENEEA. Unmatched junction bases numbered 3, after V lost 3 bases and J lost 5 bases. This CDR3 reads CASSFTQGTGELFF. Here the CDR3 DNA reads TGTGCCAGCAGCTTCACACAGGGGACCGGGGAGCTGTTTTTT. The variable domain in full, with the rest retrieved from reference TRBV11-3 and TRBJ2-2, is EAGVVQSPRYKIIEKKQPVAFWCNPISGHNTLYWYLQNLGQGPELLIRYENEEAVDDSQLPKDRFSAERLKGVDSTLKIQPAELGDSAVYLCASSFTQGTGELFFGEGSRLTVL.

The rearrangement uses TRBV30 and TRBJ2-5; TRBD2 matches 8 bases. Germline V gives CDR1 GTSNPN, CDR2 SVGIG (reference sequence). The V gene end was trimmed by 2 bases and the J gene end by 5 bases; junction bases not matched to a gene: 13. The CDR3 is 16 amino acids. CDR3 sequence (DNA): TGTGCCTGGAGTTTCCATCGGGTTAGCGGGGCTGAGACCCAGTACTTC. Amino acids: CAWSFHRVSGAETQYF.

A few counts support this clone. The chain uses TRBV10-3 and TRBJ1-1; no clear D. This CDR3 region has 13 residues. Germline CDR1 reads ENHRY; CDR2 reads SYGVKD. Trimming stripped 8 bases from V and 3 bases from J, with 13 bases between. CDR3 loop: CAILGREDTEAFF. Written as DNA, the CDR3 is TGTGCCATCCTCGGGAGGGAGGACACTGAAGCTTTCTTT.

The rearrangement links TRBV6-5 to TRBJ1-1; a possible D gene is TRBD1 (5 bases). Germline CDR1 and CDR2: MNHEY and SVGAGI. CDR3 length equals 15 residues. V lost 8 bases, J lost 2 bases, and 18 bases lay in between. The CDR3 coding sequence is TGTGCCAGCCGCCCCCAGGGAAGGGCTAACACTGAAGCTTTCTTT. It translates to CASRPQGRANTEAFF.

In this sample, this clone turned up once. The V gene is TRBV14, the J gene TRBJ1-2, with 9 bases fitting TRBD1. Germline V CDR1 and CDR2: SGHDN, FVKESK. The CDR3 spans 14 residues. Trimming took 3 bases from V and 3 from J; bases not matched to a gene: 2. The DNA for the CDR3 is TGTGCCAGCAGCCACTGGACAGGGGACTATGGCTACACCTTC. This encodes CASSHWTGDYGYTF.

The rearrangement joins TRBV6-5 to TRBJ1-5; 9 bases are a match to TRBD1. Unmatched junction bases numbered 10, after V lost 6 bases and J lost 7 bases. The CDR3 has 15 residues. Per the germline V gene, CDR1 is MNHEY and CDR2 is SVGAGI. The CDR3 sequence is CASSRQGEVRQPQHF. Written as DNA, the CDR3 is TGTGCCAGCAGCCGACAGGGGGAGGTTCGGCAGCCCCAGCATTTT.

The V and J genes are TRBV7-2 and TRBJ2-5; D possibly corresponds to TRBD2 (6 bases). CDR3 length: 12 residues. Trimming removed 3 bases from V and 5 bases from J, with 7 bases in between. The germline V gene has CDR1 SGHTA and CDR2 FQGNSA. In DNA form, the CDR3 reads TGTGCCAGCAGCTTTAGCGGTGAGACCCAGTACTTC. It codes for CASSFSGETQYF.

This clone was observed a single time. The V call is TRBV6-1, the J call TRBJ2-4; 8 positions agree with TRBD2. From germline, CDR1 is MNHNS and CDR2 SASEGT. CDR3 size: 14 residues. After removal of 2 bases from V and 16 bases from J, the junction contained 13 bases not matched to a gene. This CDR3 reads CASSEIGSGAIRYF. The CDR3, as DNA: TGTGCCAGCAGTGAAATAGGTAGCGGGGCAATAAGATACTTC.

The chain combines TRBV7-9 with TRBJ2-5; 10 bases map to TRBD1. The CDR3 consists of 16 residues. The germline V gene has CDR1 SEHNR and CDR2 FQNEAQ (reference sequence). After removal of 1 base from V and 2 bases from J, the junction contained 4 bases not matched to a gene. CDR3 protein: CASSLGDRGLQETQYF. CDR3 coding DNA: TGTGCCAGCAGCTTAGGGGACAGGGGACTACAAGAGACCCAGTACTTC.

This chain connects TRBV29-1 to TRBJ2-3; 13 bases fit TRBD2. Germline-derived CDR1 and CDR2 are SQVTM and ANQGSEA. Trimming took 7 bases from V and 1 from J; bases not matched to a gene: 5. CDR3 size: 15 residues. CDR3 in amino acids: CSALGTSGGTDTQYF. The CDR3 DNA reads TGCAGCGCCCTGGGGACTAGCGGGGGCACAGATACGCAGTATTTT.

This chain connects TRBV6-5 to TRBJ2-7; D not resolved. Per the germline V gene, CDR1 is MNHEY and CDR2 is SVGAGI. Trimming shortened V by 0 bases and J by 6 bases, and 9 bases separated the two germline ends. The CDR3 sequence is 13 residues long. The CDR3 here is CASSYSESAEQYF. In DNA form, the CDR3 reads TGTGCCAGCAGTTACTCGGAGTCCGCCGAGCAGTACTTC.

The chain uses TRBV4-1 and TRBJ2-4; TRBD1 aligns across 10 bases. V lost 1 base and J lost 10; bases outside the gene matches: 10. The CDR3 contains 16 residues. Germline CDR1 and CDR2: MGHRA and YSYEKL. CDR3 residues: CASSQALRTGGIIQYF. In DNA form, the CDR3 reads TGCGCCAGCAGCCAAGCCCTGCGGACAGGGGGAATAATTCAGTACTTC.

The J gene is TRBJ2-2, the V gene TRBV5-1; a weak D match, TRBD1 (5 bases). Germline V CDR1 and CDR2: SGHRS, YFSETQ. V was pared by 0 bases and J by 6 bases, with 12 bases between. CDR3 length: 15 residues. The CDR3 DNA follows: TGCGCCAGCAGCTTGGCCGGCCAGGGTCCCGGGGAGCTGTTTTTT. Protein product: CASSLAGQGPGELFF.

The CDR3 DNA reads as TGTGCCAGCAGCCACCGGGGGGCAACTAATGAAAAACTGTTTTTT. This encodes CASSHRGATNEKLFF. The chain joins TRBV14 to TRBJ1-4, with D possibly being TRBD1 (5 bases). The CDR3 extends over 15 amino acids. V was shortened by 3 bases and J by 0 bases, with 8 bases between the two germline ends. Germline lookup yields CDR1 SGHDN and CDR2 FVKESK.

The gene calls are TRBV5-1 and TRBJ2-7, with 7 bases lining up with TRBD2. This CDR3 has 15 residues. The germline CDR1 and CDR2 sequences are SGHRS and YFSETQ. The ends lost 0 bases at V and 2 bases at J; junction bases unmatched: 5. CDR3 region: CASSLDGGSAYEQYF. CDR3 nucleotides: TGCGCCAGCAGCTTGGACGGCGGGAGCGCCTACGAGCAGTACTTC.

This rearrangement joins TRBV19 to TRBJ1-5; D gene uncertain. The CDR3 has 15 residues. Germline V gene sequence: CDR1 LNHDA, CDR2 SQIVND (reference sequence). V was trimmed by 6 bases and J by 4 bases, leaving 16 bases between them. This CDR3 is CASSYRGTVNQPQHF. The CDR3 nucleotides read TGTGCCAGTAGCTATAGAGGAACGGTTAATCAGCCCCAGCATTTT. Based on the CDR3 plus reference TRBV19 and TRBJ1-5, the full variable domain is DGGITQSPKYLFRKEGQNVTLSCEQNLNHDAMYWYRQDPGQGLRLIYYSQIVNDFQKGDIAEGYSVSREKKESFPLTVTSAQKNPTAFYLCASSYRGTVNQPQHFGDGTRLSIL.

The chain carries TRBV2 and TRBJ2-2; 7 bases match TRBD1. The trim removed 8 bases at V and 5 bases at J, leaving 8 bases unmatched. The CDR3 consists of 14 residues. Germline V CDR1 and CDR2: SNHLY, FYNNEI. The CDR3 sequence: CASHLDRNTGELFF. CDR3 nucleotide sequence: TGTGCCAGCCACCTGGACAGGAATACCGGGGAGCTGTTTTTT.

The J gene is TRBJ1-5, the V gene TRBV18, with TRBD1 matching over 7 bases. Trimming removed 6 bases from V and 3 bases from J; junction bases left unmatched: 5. Germline V gives CDR1 KGHSH, CDR2 LQKENI. CDR3 length: 14 residues. Here the CDR3 reads CASSRGQSNQPQHF. The CDR3 coding sequence is TGTGCCAGCTCTCGGGGACAGTCCAATCAGCCCCAGCATTTT.

The chain carries TRBV5-1 and TRBJ2-2, with a weak D call TRBD1 (6 bases). CDR1 and CDR2 (germline): SGHRS, YFSETQ. This CDR3 spans 14 amino acids. V was shortened by 6 bases and J by 3 bases, with 12 bases between the two germline ends. CDR3 amino acids: CASTRQEYTGELFF. For the CDR3, the DNA is TGCGCCAGCACGAGACAGGAGTACACCGGGGAGCTGTTTTTT.